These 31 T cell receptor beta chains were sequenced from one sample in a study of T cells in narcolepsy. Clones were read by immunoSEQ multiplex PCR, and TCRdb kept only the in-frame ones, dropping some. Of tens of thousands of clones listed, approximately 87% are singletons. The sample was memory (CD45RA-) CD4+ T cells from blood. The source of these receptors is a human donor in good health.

The CDR3 is CASSLGGDTGYTF. The CDR3 DNA reads TGTGCCAGCAGCTTGGGGGGGGATACCGGCTACACCTTC. The rearrangement uses TRBV7-2 and TRBJ1-2; TRBD1 might be the D (5 bases). V lost 3 bases and J 8 bases, leaving 13 bases between the germline ends. This CDR3 has 13 amino acids. CDR1 SGHTA and CDR2 FQGNSA come from the germline V gene.

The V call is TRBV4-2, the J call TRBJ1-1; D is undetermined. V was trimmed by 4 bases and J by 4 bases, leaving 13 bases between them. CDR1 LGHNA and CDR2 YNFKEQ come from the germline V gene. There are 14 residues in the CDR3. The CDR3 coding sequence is TGTGCCAGCAGCCCGGACGGGCGGGGCACTGAAGCTTTCTTT. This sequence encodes CASSPDGRGTEAFF.

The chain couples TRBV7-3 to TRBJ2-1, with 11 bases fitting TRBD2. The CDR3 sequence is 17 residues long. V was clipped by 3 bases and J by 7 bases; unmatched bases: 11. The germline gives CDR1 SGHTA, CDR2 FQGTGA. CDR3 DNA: TGTGCCAGCAGCTTTATTAGGACTAGCGGGTTTAAAAATGAGCAGTTCTTC. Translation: CASSFIRTSGFKNEQFF.

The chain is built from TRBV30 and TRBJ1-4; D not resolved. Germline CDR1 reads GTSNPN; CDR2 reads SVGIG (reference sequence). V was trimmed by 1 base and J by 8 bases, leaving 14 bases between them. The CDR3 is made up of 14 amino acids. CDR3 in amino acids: CAWSGSSRKEKLFF. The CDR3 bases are TGTGCCTGGAGTGGGTCCTCCCGAAAAGAAAAACTGTTTTTT.

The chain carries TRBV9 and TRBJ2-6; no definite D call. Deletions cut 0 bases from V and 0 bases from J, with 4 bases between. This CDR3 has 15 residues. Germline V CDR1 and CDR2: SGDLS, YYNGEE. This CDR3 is CASSVGTSGANVLTF. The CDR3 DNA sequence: TGTGCCAGCAGCGTAGGCACCTCTGGGGCCAACGTCCTGACTTTC.

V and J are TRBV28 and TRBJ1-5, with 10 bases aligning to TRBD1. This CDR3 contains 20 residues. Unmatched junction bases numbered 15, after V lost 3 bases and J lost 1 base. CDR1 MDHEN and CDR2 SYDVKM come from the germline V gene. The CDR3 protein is CASSFYSTGGLLESNQPQHF. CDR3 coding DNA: TGTGCCAGCAGTTTCTATTCGACAGGGGGCTTGTTAGAGAGCAATCAGCCCCAGCATTTT.

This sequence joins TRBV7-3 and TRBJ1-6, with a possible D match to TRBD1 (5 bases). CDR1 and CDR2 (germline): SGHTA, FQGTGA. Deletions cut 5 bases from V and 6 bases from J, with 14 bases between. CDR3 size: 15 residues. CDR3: CASSPFGGINSPLHF. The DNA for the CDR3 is TGTGCCAGCAGCCCCTTTGGGGGAATTAATTCACCCCTCCACTTT.

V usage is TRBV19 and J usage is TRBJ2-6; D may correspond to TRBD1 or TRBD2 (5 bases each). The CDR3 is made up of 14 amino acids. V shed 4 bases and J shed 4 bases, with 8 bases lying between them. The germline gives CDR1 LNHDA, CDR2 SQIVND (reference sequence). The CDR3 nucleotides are TGTGCCAGTAGTACCCGGGACGGGGCCAACGTCCTGACTTTC. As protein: CASSTRDGANVLTF.

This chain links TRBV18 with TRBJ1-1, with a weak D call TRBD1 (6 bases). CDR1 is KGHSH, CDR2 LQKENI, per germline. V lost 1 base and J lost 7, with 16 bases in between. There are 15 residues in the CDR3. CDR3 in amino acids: CASSPLSGGFSEAFF. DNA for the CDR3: TGTGCCAGCTCACCACTATCTGGGGGCTTTAGTGAAGCTTTCTTT.

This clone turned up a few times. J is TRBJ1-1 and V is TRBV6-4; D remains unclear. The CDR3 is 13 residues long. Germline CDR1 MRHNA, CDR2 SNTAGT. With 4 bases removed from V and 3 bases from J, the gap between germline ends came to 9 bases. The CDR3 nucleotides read TGTGCCAGCAGTGTGAGCAGAGACACTGAAGCTTTCTTT. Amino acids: CASSVSRDTEAFF.

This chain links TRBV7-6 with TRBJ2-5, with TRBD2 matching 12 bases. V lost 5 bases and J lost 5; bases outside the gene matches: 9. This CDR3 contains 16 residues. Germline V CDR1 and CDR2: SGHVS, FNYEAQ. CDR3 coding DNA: TGTGCCAGCAGCCCGCAACGGACTAGCGGGGATGAGACCCAGTACTTC. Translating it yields CASSPQRTSGDETQYF.

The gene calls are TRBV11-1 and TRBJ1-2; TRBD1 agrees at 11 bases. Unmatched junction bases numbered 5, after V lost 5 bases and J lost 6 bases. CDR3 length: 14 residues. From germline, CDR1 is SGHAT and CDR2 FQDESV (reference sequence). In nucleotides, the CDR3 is TGTGCCAGCAGCGCAGGACAGGGGGCCAATGGCTACACCTTC. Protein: CASSAGQGANGYTF.

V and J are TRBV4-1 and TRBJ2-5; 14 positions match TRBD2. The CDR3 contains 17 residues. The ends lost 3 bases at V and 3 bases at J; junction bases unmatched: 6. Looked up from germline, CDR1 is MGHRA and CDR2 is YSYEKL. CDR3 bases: TGCGCCAGCAGCCACGCCGCGGGACTAGCGGGAGAAGAGACCCAGTACTTC. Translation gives CASSHAAGLAGEETQYF.

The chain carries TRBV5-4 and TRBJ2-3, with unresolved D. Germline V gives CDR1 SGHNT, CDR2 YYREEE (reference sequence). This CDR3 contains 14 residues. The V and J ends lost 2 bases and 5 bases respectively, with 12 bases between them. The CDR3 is CASSFKSLGDTQYF. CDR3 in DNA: TGTGCCAGCAGCTTCAAGTCTCTGGGAGATACGCAGTATTTT.

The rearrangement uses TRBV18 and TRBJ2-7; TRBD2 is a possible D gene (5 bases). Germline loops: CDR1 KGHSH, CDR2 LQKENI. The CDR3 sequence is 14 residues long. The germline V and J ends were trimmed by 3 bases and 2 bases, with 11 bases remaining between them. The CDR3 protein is CASSPGEITYEQYF. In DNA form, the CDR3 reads TGTGCCAGCTCACCGGGAGAGATTACCTACGAGCAGTACTTC.

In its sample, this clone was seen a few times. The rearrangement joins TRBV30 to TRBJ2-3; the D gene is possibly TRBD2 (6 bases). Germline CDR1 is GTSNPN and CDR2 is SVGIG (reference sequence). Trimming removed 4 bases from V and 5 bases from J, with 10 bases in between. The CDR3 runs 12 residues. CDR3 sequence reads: CAWKDGGDTQYF. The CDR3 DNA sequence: TGTGCCTGGAAGGACGGGGGAGATACGCAGTATTTT. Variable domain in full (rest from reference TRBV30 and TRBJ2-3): SQTIHQWPATLVQPVGSPLSLECTVEGTSNPNLYWYRQAAGRGLQLLFYSVGIGQISSEVPQNLSASRPQDRQFILSSKKLLLSDSGFYLCAWKDGGDTQYFGPGTRLTVL.

Here the CDR3 DNA reads TGTGCCTGCCCGGACAGTAGCACAGATACGCAGTATTTT. This gives the protein CACPDSSTDTQYF. The chain carries TRBV30 and TRBJ2-3; D may be TRBD1 (6 bases). Germline lookup yields CDR1 GTSNPN and CDR2 SVGIG (reference sequence). Deletions cut 6 bases from V and 0 bases from J, with 10 bases between. This CDR3 is 13 amino acids long.

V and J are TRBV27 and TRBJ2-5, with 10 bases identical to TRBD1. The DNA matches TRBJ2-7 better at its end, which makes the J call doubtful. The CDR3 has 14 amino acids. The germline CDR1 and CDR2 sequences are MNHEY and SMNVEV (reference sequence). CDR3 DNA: TGTGCCAGCAGGCGGGACAGGGGCTCCTACGAGCAGTACTTC. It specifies CASRRDRGSYEQYF.

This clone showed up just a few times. The chain's CDR3 is CSVVLSGANVLTF. The CDR3 nucleotides read TGCAGCGTTGTACTATCTGGGGCCAACGTCCTGACTTTC. This chain links TRBV29-1 with TRBJ2-6; D unclear. The CDR3 is made up of 13 amino acids. Germline V lookup: CDR1 SQVTM, CDR2 ANQGSEA. V shed 4 bases and J shed 1 base, with 5 bases lying between them.

The CDR3 nucleotides read TGCAGCGTGGGGGCAGGGGAAGGGGAAAAACTGTTTTTT. Its protein product is CSVGAGEGEKLFF. The V call is TRBV29-1, the J call TRBJ1-4, with D possibly TRBD1 on 6 matching bases. The V gene's germline CDR1 is SQVTM and CDR2 ANQGSEA. The CDR3 spans 13 residues. V dropped 6 bases and J dropped 8 bases, with 16 bases sitting between them.

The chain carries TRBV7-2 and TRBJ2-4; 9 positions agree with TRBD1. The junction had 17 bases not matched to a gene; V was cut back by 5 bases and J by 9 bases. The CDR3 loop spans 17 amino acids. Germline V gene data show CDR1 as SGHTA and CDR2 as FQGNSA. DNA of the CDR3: TGTGCCAGCAGCGCCACGCCCCGGACAGGGGAGTGGGGCATTCAGTACTTC. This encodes CASSATPRTGEWGIQYF.

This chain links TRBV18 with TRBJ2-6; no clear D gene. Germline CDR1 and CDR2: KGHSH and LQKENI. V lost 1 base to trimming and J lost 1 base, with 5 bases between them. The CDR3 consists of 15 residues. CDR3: CASSPQFSGANVLTF. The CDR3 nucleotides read TGTGCCAGCTCACCACAGTTTTCTGGGGCCAACGTCCTGACTTTC.

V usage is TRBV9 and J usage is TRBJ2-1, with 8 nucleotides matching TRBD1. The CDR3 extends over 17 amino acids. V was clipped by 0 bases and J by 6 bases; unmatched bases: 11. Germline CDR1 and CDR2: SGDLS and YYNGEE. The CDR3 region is CASSVGVGGQGFNEQFF. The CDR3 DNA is TGTGCCAGCAGCGTAGGGGTCGGCGGACAGGGATTCAATGAGCAGTTCTTC.

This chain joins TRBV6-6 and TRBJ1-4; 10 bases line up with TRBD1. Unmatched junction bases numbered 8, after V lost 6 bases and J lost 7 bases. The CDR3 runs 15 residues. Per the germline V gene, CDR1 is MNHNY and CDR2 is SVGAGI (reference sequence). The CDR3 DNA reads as TGTGCCAGCAGACCCGAAAGGACAGGGGGTGAAAAACTGTTTTTT. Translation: CASRPERTGGEKLFF.

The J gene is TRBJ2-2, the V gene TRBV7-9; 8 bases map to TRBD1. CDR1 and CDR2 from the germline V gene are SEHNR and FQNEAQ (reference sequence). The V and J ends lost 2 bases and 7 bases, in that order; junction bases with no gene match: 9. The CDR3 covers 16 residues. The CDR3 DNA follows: TGTGCCAGCAGCTTATCAGCAGGGGGCCAAAACGGGGAGCTGTTTTTT. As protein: CASSLSAGGQNGELFF.

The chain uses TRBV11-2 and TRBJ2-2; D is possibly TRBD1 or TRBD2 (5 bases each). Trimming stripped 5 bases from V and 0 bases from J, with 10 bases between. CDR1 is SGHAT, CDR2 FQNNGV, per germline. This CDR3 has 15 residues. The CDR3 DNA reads TGTGCCAGCAGCCAGGGACGGACGAACACCGGGGAGCTGTTTTTT. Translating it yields CASSQGRTNTGELFF.

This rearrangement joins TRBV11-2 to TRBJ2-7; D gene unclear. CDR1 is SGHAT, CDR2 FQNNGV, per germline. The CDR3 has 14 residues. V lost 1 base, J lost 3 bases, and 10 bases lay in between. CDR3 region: CASSLAARDYEQYF. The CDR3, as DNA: TGTGCCAGCAGCTTAGCCGCCCGAGACTACGAGCAGTACTTC. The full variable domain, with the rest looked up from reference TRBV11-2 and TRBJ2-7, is EAGVAQSPRYKIIEKRQSVAFWCNPISGHATLYWYQQILGQGPKLLIQFQNNGVVDDSQLPKDRFSAERLKGVDSTLKIQPAKLEDSAVYLCASSLAARDYEQYFGPGTRLTVT.

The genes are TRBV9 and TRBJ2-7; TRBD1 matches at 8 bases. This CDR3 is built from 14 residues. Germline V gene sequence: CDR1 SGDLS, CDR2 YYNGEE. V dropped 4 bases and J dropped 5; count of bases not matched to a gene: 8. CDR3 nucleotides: TGTGCCAGCAGCCCCCGAATGACAGGGGACGAGCAGTACTTC. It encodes CASSPRMTGDEQYF.

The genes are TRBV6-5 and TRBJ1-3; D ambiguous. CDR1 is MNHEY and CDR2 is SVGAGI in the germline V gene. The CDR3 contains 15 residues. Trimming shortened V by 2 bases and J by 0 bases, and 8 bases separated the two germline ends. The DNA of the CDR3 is TGTGCCAGCAGTTACAGTCGGGGCTCTGGAAACACCATATATTTT. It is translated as CASSYSRGSGNTIYF.

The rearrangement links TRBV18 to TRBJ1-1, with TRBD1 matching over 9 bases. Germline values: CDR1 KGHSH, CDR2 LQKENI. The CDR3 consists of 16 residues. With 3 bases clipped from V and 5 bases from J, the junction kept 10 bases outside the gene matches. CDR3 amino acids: CASSPTGTGLRTEAFF. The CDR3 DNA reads TGTGCCAGCTCACCGACCGGGACAGGGTTAAGAACTGAAGCTTTCTTT.

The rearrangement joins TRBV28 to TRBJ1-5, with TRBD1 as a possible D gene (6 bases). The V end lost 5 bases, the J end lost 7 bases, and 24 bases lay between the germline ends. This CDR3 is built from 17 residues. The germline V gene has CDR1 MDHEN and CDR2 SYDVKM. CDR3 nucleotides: TGTGCCAGCAGTCTCTCTCGGTGGGGGGCGAGCGAACAGCCCCAGCATTTT. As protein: CASSLSRWGASEQPQHF.